The 9 T cell receptor beta chains below all came from one sample that was sequenced in a study of cytomegalovirus exposure and HLA in healthy donors. A multiplex PCR was run with 60 Vbeta primers and 13 Jbeta primers. Using immunoSEQ multiplex PCR, the repertoire was profiled, and TCRdb retains in-frame clones only, with some absent. This table has over 100,000 clones, 73% appearing once. The specimen sequenced was PBMCs. The receptor set was obtained from a man aged 40-49 years in good health and CMV-seronegative.

The chain combines TRBV29-1 with TRBJ2-7; 11 nucleotides line up with TRBD2. Trimming at V came to 6 bases and at J to 0 bases, leaving 4 bases not matched to a gene. The length of the CDR3 is 14 residues. In germline, CDR1 is SQVTM, CDR2 ANQGSEA. In DNA form, the CDR3 reads TGCAGCGTCACCGGGACTAGCGGCTCCTACGAGCAGTACTTC. Translated, it gives CSVTGTSGSYEQYF.

This chain joins TRBV2 and TRBJ2-1, with 7 positions matching TRBD2. This CDR3 is 14 amino acids long. Unmatched junction bases numbered 7, after V lost 8 bases and J lost 3 bases. Germline V gives CDR1 SNHLY, CDR2 FYNNEI. CDR3 in amino acids: CASSLGGGYNEQFF. CDR3 in DNA: TGTGCCAGCTCGCTGGGGGGGGGCTACAATGAGCAGTTCTTC.

This chain uses TRBV28 with TRBJ2-7, with 9 nucleotides matching TRBD1. The length of the CDR3 is 16 residues. Unmatched junction bases numbered 9, after V lost 6 bases and J lost 0 bases. Germline V gives CDR1 MDHEN, CDR2 SYDVKM. The CDR3 sequence is CASSVTGTGISYEQYF. Here the CDR3 DNA reads TGTGCCAGCAGCGTAACCGGGACAGGGATCTCCTACGAGCAGTACTTC.

The chain joins TRBV5-6 to TRBJ2-7, with 9 bases matching TRBD2. Germline CDR1 and CDR2: SGHDT and YYEEEE. Unmatched junction bases numbered 4, after V lost 3 bases and J lost 3 bases. The CDR3 consists of 14 residues. The CDR3 DNA reads as TGTGCCAGCAGCTGGGGACTAGCCAACTACGAGCAGTACTTC. Amino acid sequence: CASSWGLANYEQYF.

This chain joins TRBV6-6 and TRBJ2-7, with TRBD1 matching 8 bases. The trim removed 2 bases at V and 0 bases at J, leaving 6 bases unmatched. Germline CDR1 and CDR2: MNHNY and SVGAGI (reference sequence). The CDR3 extends over 16 amino acids. As DNA, the CDR3 is TGTGCCAGCAGTTACACGACAGGGGTGAGCTCCTACGAGCAGTACTTC. It yields the protein CASSYTTGVSSYEQYF.

The rearrangement joins TRBV14 to TRBJ1-4; maybe TRBD1 (5 bases). Trimming took 4 bases from V and 4 from J, leaving 13 bases between them. Germline V gene lookup returns CDR1 SGHDN and CDR2 FVKESK. This CDR3 region has 15 residues. The CDR3 bases are TGTGCCAGCAGCCTGGGGCGGGGTGGTAATGAAAAACTGTTTTTT. Protein product: CASSLGRGGNEKLFF.

The chain has TRBV6-6 and TRBJ1-1; D gene unclear. The CDR3 runs to 14 residues. The germline V and J ends were trimmed by 7 bases and 0 bases, with 12 bases remaining between them. Germline CDR1 and CDR2: MNHNY and SVGAGI (reference sequence). The CDR3 here is CASIGGLLNTEAFF. CDR3 bases: TGTGCCAGCATCGGAGGGCTCTTGAACACTGAAGCTTTCTTT.

The chain combines TRBV9 with TRBJ2-7; D perhaps matches TRBD1 (6 bases). The CDR3 loop spans 15 amino acids. The germline gives CDR1 SGDLS, CDR2 YYNGEE. Trimming pared 0 bases from V and 4 bases from J, leaving 14 bases between. CDR3 residues: CASSVDPNRAYEQYF. The CDR3 DNA reads as TGTGCCAGCAGCGTAGACCCAAACAGGGCGTACGAGCAGTACTTC.

The CDR3 here is CASSQDWGVGVSEAFF. The DNA of the CDR3 is TGCGCCAGCAGCCAAGATTGGGGGGTAGGGGTGTCTGAAGCTTTCTTT. The V call is TRBV4-3, the J call TRBJ1-1; weak D call: TRBD1 (5 bases). The CDR3 covers 16 residues. Per the germline V gene, CDR1 is LGHNA and CDR2 is YSLEER. The V end lost 0 bases, the J end lost 6 bases, and 17 bases lay between the germline ends.